This T cell receptor (beta chain) is drawn from a study of tumor-infiltrating lymphocytes in primary liver carcinoma. CDR1 and CDR2 from the germline V gene are MNHEY and SVGEGT. Between the trimmed V and J ends, which lost 4 bases and 4 bases, there was a span of 7 bases. This CDR3 spans 12 amino acids. Using a constant-region primer together with ProtoScript II reverse transcriptase, TCR beta cDNA was made from around 500 ng of total RNA. Modified slightly, ARM-PCR produced TCR beta libraries over three nested multiplex PCR rounds. The opening two PCR rounds, nine to eleven cycles each, paired TRBV1-TRBV30 forward primers with a C-beta reverse primer. TCRdb recomputed calls from the multiplex PCR reads with MiXCR, one row per CDR3 protein. The sample has 40,000 to 45,000 distinct CDR3 sequences; approximately 70% are singletons. Co-extraction of both nucleic acids (RNA and DNA) used roughly 20-33 mg of unsorted bulk tissue. Surgical resection was the treatment these patients received for primary liver carcinoma.

This clonotype turned up a few times. The sequencing sample was made of liver tumor tissue from sampling region 2. Indicated subset: tumor region T2, inferior pole. The genes are TRBV6-2 or TRBV6-3 and TRBJ2-5; D is unclear. The receptor's source is a middle-aged man with primary liver carcinoma and hepatitis B virus infection. CDR3 loop: CASSCSVETQYF. DNA of the CDR3: TGTGCCAGCAGTTGCTCGGTAGAGACCCAGTACTTC.